This T cell receptor beta chain originates from a study of blood T cells in healthy people across ages. V was clipped by 6 bases and J by 4 bases, with 15 bases between them. Germline CDR1 SGHVS, CDR2 FQNEAQ. The CDR3 length is 15 residues. This clonotype was detected ten times or more. A sample-barcoded 5' primer and a J-beta primer mix were used in a second PCR of about 7 to 12 cycles. One entry per CDR3 protein, called by TCRdb with MiXCR from the 5' RACE reads. Seen here are hundreds of thousands of distinct CDR3 sequences, 25% to 30% observed once, and the top ten hold over 25%. The sequencing sample was made of blood. The clonotype comes from a woman in her 70s in good health. V is TRBV7-8 and J is TRBJ1-4; a weak D match, TRBD1 (6 bases). The CDR3 sequence: CASRLSDRINEKLFF. CDR3 in DNA: TGTGCCAGCAGATTATCCGACAGGATTAATGAAAAACTGTTTTTT.